Listed here is a single TCR beta chain. Antigen specificity is unknown. From blood CD8+ and CD4+ T cells, the TCR beta chain was sequenced. The germline V gene has CDR1 LGHNA and CDR2 YNFKEQ. This CDR3 is 16 amino acids long. V dropped 8 bases and J dropped 0 bases, with 20 bases sitting between them. The data originate from a study of CD8 T cells in Susac syndrome. General study findings and limits: The study conceded that relatively few individuals underwent its TCR sequencing and HLA analysis.

Random hexamers were used to reverse transcribe an amount of about 0.45 to 1 ug RNA. The method of amplification for TCR beta CDR3 was immunoSEQ multiplex PCR, covering 54 Vbeta and 13 Jbeta. TCRdb processed the immunoSEQ multiplex PCR reads anew with MiXCR; each CDR3 protein has one entry. The data show about 120,000 distinct CDR3 sequences, with approximately 90% seen just once and approximately 0.12% held by the top ten. The material sequenced was CD8+ T cells from PBMCs. This clonotype originated in a human donor in good health. This rearrangement joins TRBV4-2 to TRBJ2-7; the D gene is possibly TRBD1 (6 bases). In DNA, the CDR3 is TGTGCCAGCGCGCCGGACAGAAGTTTCTTCTCCTACGAGCAGTACTTC. This codes for CASAPDRSFFSYEQYF.